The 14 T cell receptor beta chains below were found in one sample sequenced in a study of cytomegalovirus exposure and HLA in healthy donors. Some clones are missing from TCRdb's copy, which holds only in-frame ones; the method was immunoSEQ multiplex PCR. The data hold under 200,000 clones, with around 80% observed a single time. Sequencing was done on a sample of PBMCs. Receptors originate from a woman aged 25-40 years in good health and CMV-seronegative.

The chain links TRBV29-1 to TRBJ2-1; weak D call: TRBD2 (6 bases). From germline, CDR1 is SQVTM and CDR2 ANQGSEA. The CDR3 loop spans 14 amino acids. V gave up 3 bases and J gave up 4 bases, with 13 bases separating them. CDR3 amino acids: CSVEVERAYNEQFF. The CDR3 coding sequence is TGCAGCGTTGAGGTCGAGCGGGCGTACAATGAGCAGTTCTTC.

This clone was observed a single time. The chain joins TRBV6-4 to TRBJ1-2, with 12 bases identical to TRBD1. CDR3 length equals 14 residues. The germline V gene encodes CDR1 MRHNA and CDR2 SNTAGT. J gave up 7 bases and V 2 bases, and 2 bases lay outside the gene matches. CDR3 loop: CASSDGTGGSGYTF. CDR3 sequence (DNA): TGTGCCAGCAGTGACGGGACAGGGGGCTCTGGCTACACCTTC.

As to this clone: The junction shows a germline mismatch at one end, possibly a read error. CDR3 sequence reads: CASSLTRDSWIF. CDR3 coding DNA: TGTGCCAGCAGCTTAACCAGGGACAGCTGGATCTTC. The chain uses TRBV7-3 and TRBJ2-1, with 7 nucleotides matching TRBD1. The CDR3 is made up of 12 amino acids. Germline loops: CDR1 SGHTA, CDR2 FQGTGA. Using reference TRBV7-3 and TRBJ2-1 for the parts outside the CDR3, the full variable domain is GAGVSQTPSNKVTEKGKYVELRCDPISGHTALYWYRQSLGQGPEFLIYFQGTGAADDSGLPNDRFFAVRPEGSVSTLKIQRTERGDSAVYLCASSLTRDSWIFGPGTRLTVL.

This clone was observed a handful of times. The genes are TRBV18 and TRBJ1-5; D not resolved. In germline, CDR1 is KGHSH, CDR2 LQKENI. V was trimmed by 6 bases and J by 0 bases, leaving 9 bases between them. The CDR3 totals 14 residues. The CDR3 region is CASSPDFSNQPQHF. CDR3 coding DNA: TGTGCCAGCTCTCCGGACTTTAGCAATCAGCCCCAGCATTTT.

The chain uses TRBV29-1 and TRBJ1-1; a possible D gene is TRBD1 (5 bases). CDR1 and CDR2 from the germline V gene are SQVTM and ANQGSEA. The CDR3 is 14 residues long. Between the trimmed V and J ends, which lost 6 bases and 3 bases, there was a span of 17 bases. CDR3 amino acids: CSVLKPGRDTEAFF. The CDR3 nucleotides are TGCAGCGTCCTAAAACCAGGGAGGGACACTGAAGCTTTCTTT.

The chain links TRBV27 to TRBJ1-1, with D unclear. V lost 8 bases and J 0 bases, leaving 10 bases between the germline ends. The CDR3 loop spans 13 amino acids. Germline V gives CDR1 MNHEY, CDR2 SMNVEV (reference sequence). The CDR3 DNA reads TGTGCCAGCGGACTCCATATGAACACTGAAGCTTTCTTT. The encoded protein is CASGLHMNTEAFF.

This chain's CDR3 is CASSPDIPRTQYF. The CDR3 bases are TGTGCCAGCAGTCCCGACATACCAAGGACCCAGTACTTC. V gene TRBV2 combines with J gene TRBJ2-5; D is uncertain. V lost 5 bases and J lost 7, with 14 bases in between. The CDR3 is 13 residues long. The germline gives CDR1 SNHLY, CDR2 FYNNEI. Full variable domain (remainder filled in from reference TRBV2 and TRBJ2-5): EPEVTQTPSHQVTQMGQEVILRCVPISNHLYFYWYRQILGQKVEFLVSFYNNEISEKSEIFDDQFSVERPDGSNFTLKIRSTKLEDSAMYFCASSPDIPRTQYFGPGTRLLVL.

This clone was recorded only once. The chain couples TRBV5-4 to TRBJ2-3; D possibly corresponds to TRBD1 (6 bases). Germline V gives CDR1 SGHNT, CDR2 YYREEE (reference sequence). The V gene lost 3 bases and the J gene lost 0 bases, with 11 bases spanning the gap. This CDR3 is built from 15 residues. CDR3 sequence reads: CASSSLTGSTDTQYF. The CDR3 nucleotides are TGTGCCAGCAGCTCTCTGACAGGCAGCACAGATACGCAGTATTTT.

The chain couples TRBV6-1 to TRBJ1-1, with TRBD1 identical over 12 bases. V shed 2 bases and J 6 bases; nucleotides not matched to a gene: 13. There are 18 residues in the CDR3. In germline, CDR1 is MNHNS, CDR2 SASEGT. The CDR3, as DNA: TGTGCCAGCAGTGAATCACCAGGGACAGGGGGCTATTTCTCTGAAGCTTTCTTT. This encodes CASSESPGTGGYFSEAFF.

The chain's CDR3 is CAWSVGDPRPGGYEKLFF. CDR3 nucleotides: TGTGCCTGGAGTGTCGGGGACCCCCGACCGGGAGGGTATGAAAAACTGTTTTTT. The rearrangement links TRBV30 to TRBJ1-4; D perhaps matches TRBD1 (5 bases). The CDR3 sequence is 18 residues long. Trimming took 0 bases from V and 6 from J, leaving 23 bases between them. Germline CDR1 and CDR2: GTSNPN and SVGIG (reference sequence).

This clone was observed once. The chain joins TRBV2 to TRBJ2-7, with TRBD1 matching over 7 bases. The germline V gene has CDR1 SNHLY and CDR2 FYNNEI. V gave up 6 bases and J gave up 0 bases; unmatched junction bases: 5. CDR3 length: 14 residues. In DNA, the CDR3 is TGTGCCAGCAGAATGGGACAGCCCTCCTACGAGCAGTACTTC. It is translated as CASRMGQPSYEQYF.

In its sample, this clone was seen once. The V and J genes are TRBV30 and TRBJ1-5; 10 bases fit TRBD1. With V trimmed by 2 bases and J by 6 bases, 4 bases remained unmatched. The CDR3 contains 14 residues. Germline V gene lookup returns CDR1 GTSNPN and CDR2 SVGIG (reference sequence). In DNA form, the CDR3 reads TGTGCCTGGAGTCGGGACAGGGGTGGTCAGCCCCAGCATTTT. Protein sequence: CAWSRDRGGQPQHF.

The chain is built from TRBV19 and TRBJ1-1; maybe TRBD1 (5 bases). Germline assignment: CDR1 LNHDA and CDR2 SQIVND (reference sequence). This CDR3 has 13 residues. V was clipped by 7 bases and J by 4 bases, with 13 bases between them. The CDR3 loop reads CASKQEGVTEAFF. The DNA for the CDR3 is TGTGCCAGTAAACAGGAAGGGGTCACTGAAGCTTTCTTT.

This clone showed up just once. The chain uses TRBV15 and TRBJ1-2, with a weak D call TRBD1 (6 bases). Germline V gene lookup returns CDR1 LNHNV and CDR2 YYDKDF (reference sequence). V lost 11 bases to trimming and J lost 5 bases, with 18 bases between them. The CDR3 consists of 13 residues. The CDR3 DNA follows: TGTGCCTCAAACTTCCAGGGGTCTTATGGCTACACCTTC. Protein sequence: CASNFQGSYGYTF.